This is a list of T cell receptor beta chains from one sample in a study of CD8 T cells in ankylosing spondylitis. TCRdb used MiXCR to reprocess the 5' RACE reads, holding one entry per CDR3 protein. The table shows about 420,000 distinct CDR3 sequences, with approximately 20% occurring only once. Sequences were obtained from blood, either unsorted or a sorted T cell fraction (not recorded which). The receptors here all came from a male donor with ankylosing spondylitis. Each CDR3 is given with its conserved first and last residue. The order of the fields is CDR3 DNA, CDR3 protein, CDR3 length, D gene, clone size, J gene, V gene. The D gene is left open where the match is weak. Size tells how often a clone was seen (once, few, many) or the class of an expanded clone, and some rows leave it out.

TGCAGTGCTAGAAGTACAGGGGGGAGAGAGACCCAGTACTTC	CSARSTGGRETQYF	14	TRBD1	few	TRBJ2-5	TRBV20-1
TGTGCCAGCAGTTACGGAGACACTGAAGCTTTCTTT	CASSYGDTEAFF	12	.	.	TRBJ1-1	TRBV6-5
TGTGCCAGCAGCTCATACGACAGGGGCACCGGGGAGCTGTTTTTT	CASSSYDRGTGELFF	15	TRBD1	few	TRBJ2-2	TRBV6-2/TRBV6-3
TGTGCCAGCAGTACAGGGACCTACGAGCAGTACTTC	CASSTGTYEQYF	12	.	few	TRBJ2-7	TRBV12-3/TRBV12-4
TGTGCCAGCAGCCTACATCGGGGACTAGCGGTGTACAATGAGCAGTTCTTC	CASSLHRGLAVYNEQFF	17	TRBD2	few	TRBJ2-1	TRBV14
TGTGCCAGCAGTTTAGCTAGCGGGAGGCCAGATACGCAGTATTTT	CASSLASGRPDTQYF	15	TRBD2	.	TRBJ2-3	TRBV12-3/TRBV12-4
TGCGCCAGCAGCATAACACAGGCCCTCGGGCAGCCCCAGCATTTT	CASSITQALGQPQHF	15	.	few	TRBJ1-5	TRBV5-1
TGTGCCAGCAGCACGGGGGAGCAGCCCCAGCATTTT	CASSTGEQPQHF	12	.	.	TRBJ1-5	TRBV3-1
TGTGCCAGCTCACCGGGGTTGAGCGGAGGCACAGATACGCAGTATTTT	CASSPGLSGGTDTQYF	16	.	.	TRBJ2-3	TRBV18
TGTGCCAGCAGCCAATGGATGGGATCAGGGTCTGCGGGACAGCCCCAGCATTTT	CASSQWMGSGSAGQPQHF	18	.	few	TRBJ1-5	TRBV3-1
TGTGCCAGCAGGGGACAGGGGGCCGGGACAGATACGCAGTATTTT	CASRGQGAGTDTQYF	15	TRBD1	few	TRBJ2-3	TRBV12-3/TRBV12-4
TGTGCCAGCAGCACAAATACAGGGGTGGCGGGCTACACCTTC	CASSTNTGVAGYTF	14	TRBD1	.	TRBJ1-2	TRBV7-2
TGCAGTGCTAGAGATGGGAGCCCCAAAGTTTACCCTATCCAAGAGACCCAGTACTTC	CSARDGSPKVYPIQETQYF	19	.	.	TRBJ2-5	TRBV20-1
TGTGCCACCAAGTCTGGGGGCAATGAGCAGTTCTTC	CATKSGGNEQFF	12	.	.	TRBJ2-1	TRBV19
TGTGCCACCAGCAGAGCCCCGGCGGAGGAGACCCAGTACTTC	CATSRAPAEETQYF	14	.	.	TRBJ2-5	TRBV15
TGTGCCAGCAGCCAAGATCTGGGGGGCCGTCGGGGCTACGAGCAGTACTTC	CASSQDLGGRRGYEQYF	17	.	.	TRBJ2-7	TRBV14
TGTGCCAGCAGTTACTCGAGGCAGGGTGAGCAGTTCTTC	CASSYSRQGEQFF	13	.	many	TRBJ2-1	TRBV6-2/TRBV6-3